This T cell receptor (beta chain) emerged from a study of blood T cell repertoires in COVID-19 (TCRdb year 2020). In terms of the full investigation: The collaborator samples originated in the United States, Italy and Spain and spanned the acute and convalescent phases of COVID-19. Deeply sampled blood TCRbeta repertoires from subjects exposed to, actively infected with, or recovered from COVID-19 were included in the dataset. The samples were drawn from the first 160 participants of the ongoing ImmuneRACE study and from some 1,300 subjects provided by 6 global collaborators. The sample metadata nearly always contained a de-identified subject ID, COVID-19 status, age in years and sex. The prospective study material was composed of cDNA or gDNA derived from T cells, B-cell-depleted T cells, or PBMCs. HLA class I and class II types, where available, came from metadata supplied by the sample provider rather than from assay-based typing. The repertoires were released in a freely available public database intended as a resource for research on the immune response to SARS-CoV-2.

TCRbeta CDR3 regions were amplified from genomic DNA using the immunoSEQ Assay, a bias-controlled multiplex PCR. The original methods were these. The number of nucleated cells in each sample was estimated from the amplification of reference gene primers within the assay. Sequence reads were collapsed and filtered to measure the absolute abundance of every unique TCRbeta CDR3 rearrangement. Productive Simpson clonality was computed per sample as the square root of Simpson's diversity index over productive rearrangements. The table comes from immuneACCESS by way of TCRdb, which keeps in-frame sequences with V and J called. Part of the clones is missing from these tables; in studies checked, under half for an unresolved V gene and the rest for unknown reasons. That table gives V, J and clone size, and the DNA gave D and trimming. For this sample there are about 120,000 clones; under 90% appear just once. The ten largest clones capture 3.9% of the sample.

Broader findings and caveats from the paper: The quantity of clinical and demographic metadata differed by source and by participant and was supplied without curation.

Collaborating institutions collected whole blood in K2EDTA tubes following their own protocols. For TCRbeta analysis, collaborators shipped samples as frozen whole blood, isolated PBMCs, or DNA extracted from either of those sample types. On this clone itself: The antigen it recognizes is unknown. Base qualities are not recorded, but no much larger clone differs from it by a single base.

The sequence was collected from a man in his 60s with acute or convalescent COVID-19. Sequencing input: peripheral blood.

The DNA is as follows: TGTGCCAGCAGCCTGGAGGAGGAATCACCCCTCCACTTT. Its coded protein is CASSLEEESPLHF. The sequence is built from TRBV7-2 and TRBJ1-6, with no confident D gene call. The germline V gene gives CDR1 as SGHTA and CDR2 as FQGNSA. V gives up 5 bases and J gives up 10 bases, and the segment between their germline ends measures 12 bases. The CDR3 numbers 13 residues from cysteine through phenylalanine. The DNA shown is the 39-base CDR3, in frame from base 1.